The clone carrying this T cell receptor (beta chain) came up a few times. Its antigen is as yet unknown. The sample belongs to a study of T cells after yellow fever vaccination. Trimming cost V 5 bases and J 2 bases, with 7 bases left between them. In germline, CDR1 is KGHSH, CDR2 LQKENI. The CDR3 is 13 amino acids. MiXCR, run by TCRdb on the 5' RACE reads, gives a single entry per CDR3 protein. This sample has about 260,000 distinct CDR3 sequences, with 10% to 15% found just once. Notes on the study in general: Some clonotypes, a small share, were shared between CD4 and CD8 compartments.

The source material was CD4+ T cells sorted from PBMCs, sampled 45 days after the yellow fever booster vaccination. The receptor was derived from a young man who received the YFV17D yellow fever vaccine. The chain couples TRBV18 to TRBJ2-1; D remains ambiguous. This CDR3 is CASSNGPYNEQFF. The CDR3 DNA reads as TGTGCCAGCTCAAACGGACCCTACAATGAGCAGTTCTTC.